Listed here is a single T cell receptor beta chain. The germline gives CDR1 KGHSH, CDR2 LQKENI. The CDR3 runs 13 residues. Trimming stripped 6 bases from V and 2 bases from J, with 10 bases between. In the authors' workflow: Cell counts per sample came from amplifying reference gene primers. The method was immunoSEQ multiplex PCR; TCRdb's version includes in-frame clones alone and lacks a portion of them. V, J and clone size are those of that table, while D and trimming were read from the DNA. The repertoire includes about 350,000 clones, approximately 89% of them detected once, and under 5.5% sits in the top ten. The sample comes from a study of blood T cell repertoires in COVID-19. Looking at the study overall: The United States, Italy and Spain were the sources of the acute and convalescent COVID-19 samples.

Cohort allocation depended upon clinical history that participants reported. In Cohort 3, a recovered donor had either two negative PCRs, clearance, or symptom resolution. V usage is TRBV18 and J usage is TRBJ2-5, with D uncertain. Sequencing was carried out using PBMCs or T cells enriched from blood (not recorded which). This TCR came from a woman aged 25 to 45 who had recovered from COVID-19. The CDR3 protein is CASSRQEQETQYF. The CDR3 DNA follows: TGTGCCAGCTCTCGGCAGGAACAAGAGACCCAGTACTTC. The entire variable domain, with the rest obtained from reference TRBV18 and TRBJ2-5, is as follows: NAGVMQNPRHLVRRRGQEARLRCSPMKGHSHVYWYRQLPEEGLKFMVYLQKENIIDESGMPKERFSAEFPKEGPSILRIQQVVRGDSAAYFCASSRQEQETQYFGPGTRLLVL.